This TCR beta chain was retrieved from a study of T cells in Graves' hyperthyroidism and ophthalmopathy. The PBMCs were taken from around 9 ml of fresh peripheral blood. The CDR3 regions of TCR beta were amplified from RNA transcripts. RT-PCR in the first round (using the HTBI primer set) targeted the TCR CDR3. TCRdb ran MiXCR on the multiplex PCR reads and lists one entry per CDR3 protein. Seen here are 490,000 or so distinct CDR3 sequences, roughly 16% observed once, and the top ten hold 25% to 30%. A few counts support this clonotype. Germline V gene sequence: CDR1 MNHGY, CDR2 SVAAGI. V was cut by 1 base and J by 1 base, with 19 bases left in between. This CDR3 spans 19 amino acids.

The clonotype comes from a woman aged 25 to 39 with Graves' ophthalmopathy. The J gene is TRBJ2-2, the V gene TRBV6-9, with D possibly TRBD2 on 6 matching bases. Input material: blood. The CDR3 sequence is CASSYLVWAGLRNTGELFF. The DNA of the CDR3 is TGTGCCAGCAGTTATTTGGTTTGGGCGGGACTGAGGAACACCGGGGAGCTGTTTTTT.